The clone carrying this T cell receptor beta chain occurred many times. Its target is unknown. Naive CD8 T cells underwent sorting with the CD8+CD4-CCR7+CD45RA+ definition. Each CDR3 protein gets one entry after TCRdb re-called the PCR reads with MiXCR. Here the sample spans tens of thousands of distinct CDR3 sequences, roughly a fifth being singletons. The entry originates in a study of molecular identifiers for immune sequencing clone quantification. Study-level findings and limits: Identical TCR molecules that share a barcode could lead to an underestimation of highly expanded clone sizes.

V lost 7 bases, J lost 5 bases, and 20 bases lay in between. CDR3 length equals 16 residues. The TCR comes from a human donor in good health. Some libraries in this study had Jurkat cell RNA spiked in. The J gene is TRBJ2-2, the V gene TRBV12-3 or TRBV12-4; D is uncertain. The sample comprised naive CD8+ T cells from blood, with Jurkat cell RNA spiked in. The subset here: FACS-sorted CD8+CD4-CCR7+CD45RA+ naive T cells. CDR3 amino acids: CASTSVRAMTTGELFF. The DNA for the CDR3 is TGTGCCAGCACCTCAGTGAGAGCAATGACTACCGGGGAGCTGTTTTTT.